A selection of T cell receptor beta chains follows, all from one sample in a study of regulatory T cells in long-lasting Graves disease. TCRdb independently ran MiXCR on the multiplex PCR reads; one entry per CDR3 protein. The sample comprises around 480,000 distinct CDR3 sequences, 15% to 20% of which are singletons, and 9% to 15% rests with the top ten. These records were also assigned to another study, of T cells in Graves' hyperthyroidism and ophthalmopathy.

Sequencing was performed on peripheral blood mononuclear cells (PBMCs), taken at new diagnosis, from a patient treated with antithyroid drugs. The receptor set was obtained from a man aged 40-49 years with Graves disease. CDR3s include the opening cysteine and the closing phenylalanine or tryptophan. Fields, in order: V gene, D gene, clone size, J gene, CDR3 protein, CDR3 DNA. D genes are given only for firm matches. Clone size is shown for a subset of rows, as once, few, many or a class of expanded clone.

TRBV7-6	TRBD1	many	TRBJ1-4	CASSTHRGTNEKLFF	TGTGCCAGCAGCACCCACAGGGGAACTAATGAAAAACTGTTTTTT
TRBV6-4	TRBD1	few	TRBJ1-3	CASSYPTGVGNTIYF	TGTGCCAGCAGTTACCCGACAGGGGTTGGAAACACCATATATTTT
TRBV2	NA	few	TRBJ1-3	CASSEEPGTDTIYF	TGTGCCAGCAGTGAAGAGCCCGGGACGGACACCATATATTTT
TRBV29-1	TRBD1	NA	TRBJ2-7	CSVERTGGYEQYF	TGCAGCGTTGAGCGGACAGGGGGCTACGAGCAGTACTTC
TRBV27	TRBD2	few	TRBJ2-2	CASRTSGRSTGELFF	TGTGCCAGCAGAACTAGCGGGAGATCCACCGGGGAGCTGTTTTTT
TRBV12-5	TRBD2	many	TRBJ2-1	CASGPYSGRAFNEQFF	TGTGCTAGTGGTCCATATAGCGGGAGGGCCTTCAATGAGCAGTTCTTC
TRBV28	NA	many	TRBJ1-4	CASSLKGEKLFF	TGTGCCAGCAGTTTAAAGGGAGAAAAACTGTTTTTT
TRBV24-1	NA	many	TRBJ2-1	CATSDFGFGDEQFF	TGTGCCACCAGTGATTTTGGTTTCGGGGACGAGCAGTTCTTC
TRBV20-1	NA	many	TRBJ1-1	CSARPGRVNTEAFF	TGCAGTGCTAGGCCAGGGAGGGTGAACACTGAAGCTTTCTTT
TRBV6-2/TRBV6-3	NA	many	TRBJ2-7	CASSYSSGTWSEQYF	TGTGCCAGCAGTTACTCCTCCGGGACATGGAGCGAGCAGTACTTC
TRBV5-1	TRBD2	many	TRBJ2-1	CASTSLAGGPKEQFF	TGCGCCAGCACCTCACTAGCGGGAGGACCAAAGGAGCAGTTCTTC
TRBV24-1	NA	few	TRBJ2-2	CATSDFSGVGHGLTGELFF	TGTGCCACCAGTGATTTTTCAGGAGTGGGACATGGATTGACCGGGGAGCTGTTTTTT
TRBV7-9	TRBD2	many	TRBJ2-1	CASSLDLAGWSYNEQFF	TGTGCCAGCAGCTTAGATCTAGCGGGATGGTCCTACAATGAGCAGTTCTTC
TRBV24-1	TRBD2	many	TRBJ2-1	CATSVAGVNNEQFF	TGTGCCACCAGTGTAGCGGGAGTGAACAATGAGCAGTTCTTC
TRBV7-2	NA	many	TRBJ2-5	CASSHRGPQETQYF	TGTGCCAGCAGCCACCGGGGGCCCCAAGAGACCCAGTACTTC
TRBV7-3	TRBD1	many	TRBJ2-7	CASSLGDRGRNEQYF	TGTGCCAGCAGCTTAGGGGACAGGGGGCGAAACGAGCAGTACTTC
TRBV7-2	NA	many	TRBJ1-1	CASSLAGINTEAFF	TGTGCCAGCAGCTTAGCAGGGATAAACACTGAAGCTTTCTTT
TRBV9	TRBD2	few	TRBJ2-7	CASSPWTSGDYEQYF	TGTGCCAGCAGCCCGTGGACTAGCGGGGACTACGAGCAGTACTTC
TRBV27	TRBD1	NA	TRBJ2-5	CASQDRGLGETQYF	TGTGCCAGCCAGGACAGGGGGCTGGGTGAGACCCAGTACTTC
TRBV28	TRBD2	NA	TRBJ2-7	CASNTRAGGLAYEQYF	TGTGCCAGCAACACCCGAGCGGGAGGTCTCGCCTACGAGCAGTACTTC